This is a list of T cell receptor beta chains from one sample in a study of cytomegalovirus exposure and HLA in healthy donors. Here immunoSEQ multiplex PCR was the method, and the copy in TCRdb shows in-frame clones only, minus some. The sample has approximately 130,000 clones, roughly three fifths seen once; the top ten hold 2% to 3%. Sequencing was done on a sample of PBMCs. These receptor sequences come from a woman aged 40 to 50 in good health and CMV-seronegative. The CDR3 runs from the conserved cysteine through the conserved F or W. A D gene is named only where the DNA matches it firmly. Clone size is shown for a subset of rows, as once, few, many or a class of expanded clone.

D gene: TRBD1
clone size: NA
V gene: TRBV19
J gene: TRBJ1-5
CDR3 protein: CASSTTRQGLLRNQPQHF
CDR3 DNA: TGTGCCAGTAGCACAACTAGACAGGGCCTATTACGCAATCAGCCCCAGCATTTT

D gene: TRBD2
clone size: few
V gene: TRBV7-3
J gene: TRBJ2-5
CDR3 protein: CASSPVGGETQYF
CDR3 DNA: TGTGCCAGCAGCCCGGTGGGGGGGGAGACCCAGTACTTC

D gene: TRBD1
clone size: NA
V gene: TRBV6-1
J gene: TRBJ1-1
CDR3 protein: CASSEVADRGEAFF
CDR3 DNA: TGTGCCAGCAGTGAAGTGGCAGACAGGGGTGAAGCTTTCTTT

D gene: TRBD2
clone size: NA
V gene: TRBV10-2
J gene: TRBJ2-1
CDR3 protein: CASSPPAGGLFF
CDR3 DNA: TGCGCCAGCAGCCCCCCAGCGGGGGGGCTGTTCTTC

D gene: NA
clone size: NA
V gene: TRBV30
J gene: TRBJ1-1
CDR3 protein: CAWIWKMSGAEAFF
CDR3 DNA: TGTGCCTGGATCTGGAAGATGTCCGGGGCTGAAGCTTTCTTT

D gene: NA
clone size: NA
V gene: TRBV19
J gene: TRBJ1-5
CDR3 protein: CASSTRQGGNQPQHF
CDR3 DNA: TGTGCCAGTAGTACCCGGCAGGGAGGGAATCAGCCCCAGCATTTT

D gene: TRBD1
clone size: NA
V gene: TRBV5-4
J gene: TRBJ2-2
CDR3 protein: CASSFPGQGITGELFF
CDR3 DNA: TGTGCCAGCAGCTTCCCGGGACAGGGGATCACCGGGGAGCTGTTTTTT

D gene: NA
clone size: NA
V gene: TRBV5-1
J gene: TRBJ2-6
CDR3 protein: CASSLGVSYSGANVLTF
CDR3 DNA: TGCGCCAGCAGCTTGGGCGTTTCATACTCTGGGGCCAACGTCCTGACTTTC

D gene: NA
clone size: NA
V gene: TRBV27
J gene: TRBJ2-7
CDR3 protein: CASSLLMDSSYEQYF
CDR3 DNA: TGTGCCAGCAGTTTATTAATGGACAGCTCCTACGAGCAGTACTTC

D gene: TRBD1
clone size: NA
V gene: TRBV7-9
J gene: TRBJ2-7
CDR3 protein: CASSEGQGFSYEQYF
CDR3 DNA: TGTGCCAGCAGCGAAGGACAGGGCTTCTCCTACGAGCAGTACTTC

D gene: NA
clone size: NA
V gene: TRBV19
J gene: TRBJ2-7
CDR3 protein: CASSPQLLQGIFPEQYF
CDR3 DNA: TGTGCCAGTAGTCCACAACTCTTACAGGGAATCTTTCCCGAGCAGTACTTC

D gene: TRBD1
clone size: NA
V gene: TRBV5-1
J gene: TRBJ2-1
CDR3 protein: CASSPEGRGRDSYNEQFF
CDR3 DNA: TGCGCCAGCAGCCCGGAGGGCAGGGGGCGAGATTCCTACAATGAGCAGTTCTTC

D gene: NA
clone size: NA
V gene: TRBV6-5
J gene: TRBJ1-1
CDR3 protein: CASSAGGWGNTEAFF
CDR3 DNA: TGTGCCAGCAGTGCCGGCGGGTGGGGGAACACTGAAGCTTTCTTT

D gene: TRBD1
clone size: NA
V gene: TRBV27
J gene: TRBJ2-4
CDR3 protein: CASSRQGENIQYF
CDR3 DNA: TGTGCCAGCAGCCGACAGGGAGAAAACATTCAGTACTTC

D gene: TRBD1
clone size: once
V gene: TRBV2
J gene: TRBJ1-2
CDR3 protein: CASSSGTGTYGYTF
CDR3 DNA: TGTGCCAGCAGTTCCGGGACAGGGACTTATGGCTACACCTTC

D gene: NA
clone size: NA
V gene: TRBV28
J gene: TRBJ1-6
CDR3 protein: CASSLPRGNSPLHF
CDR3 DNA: TGTGCCAGCAGTTTACCCAGGGGTAATTCACCCCTCCACTTT

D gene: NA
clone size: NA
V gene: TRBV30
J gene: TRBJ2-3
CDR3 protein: CAWTGSDTQYF
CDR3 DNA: TGTGCCTGGACGGGGTCAGATACGCAGTATTTT

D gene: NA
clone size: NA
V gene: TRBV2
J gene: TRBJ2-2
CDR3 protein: CASSTLQITGELFF
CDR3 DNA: TGTGCCAGCTCTACCTTACAGATTACCGGGGAGCTGTTTTTT

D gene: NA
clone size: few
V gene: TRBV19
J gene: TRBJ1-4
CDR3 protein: CASRRSSEATNEKLFF
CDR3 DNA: TGTGCCAGTAGACGGAGCAGCGAGGCAACTAATGAAAAACTGTTTTTT

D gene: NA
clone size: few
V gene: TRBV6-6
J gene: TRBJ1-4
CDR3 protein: CASSYGGGYNEKLFF
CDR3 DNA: TGTGCCAGCAGTTACGGTGGGGGCTATAATGAAAAACTGTTTTTT

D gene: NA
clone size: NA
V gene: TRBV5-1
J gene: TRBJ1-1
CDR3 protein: CASSEYENTEAFF
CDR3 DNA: TGCGCCAGCAGCGAGTATGAGAACACTGAAGCTTTCTTT

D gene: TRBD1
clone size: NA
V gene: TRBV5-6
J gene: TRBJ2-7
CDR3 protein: CASSPGAGTGANLYEQYF
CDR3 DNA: TGTGCCAGCAGCCCCGGTGCCGGGACAGGGGCGAACCTTTACGAGCAGTACTTC